This TCR beta chain was captured by sequencing in a study of OX40 agonist ivuxolimab in advanced cancers. For the study in its entirety: The costimulatory receptor OX40 (CD134) was targeted by ivuxolimab, a fully human IgG2 agonistic monoclonal antibody. Intravenous ivuxolimab was administered to patients every 2 weeks at six dose levels: 0.01, 0.1, 0.3, 1.5, 3 and 10 mg/kg. The paper reports the monotherapy dose-escalation portion (N = 52 patients) of the phase I ivuxolimab trial. Patients were allowed to have had prior anti-PD-1, anti-PD-L1 or anti-CTLA-4 therapy, and about 40% of the dose-escalation patients had been treated with checkpoint inhibitors. The purpose of peripheral TCRbeta sequencing was to test whether ivuxolimab changed TCR sequence diversity and led to clonal T-cell expansion. In the dose-escalation cohort, approximately 80% of patients were male, and the mean age was roughly 60 years with a range of roughly 23 to 79. Partial responses occurred in three dose-escalation patients, of whom one had hepatocellular carcinoma and two had cutaneous melanoma. Among the roughly 52 dose-escalation patients, approximately 20 had hepatocellular carcinoma, roughly 15 melanoma, 9 renal cell carcinoma and 9 head and neck cancer.

The trial excluded patients who had a history of autoimmune disease or who were on systemic immunosuppression. Peripheral blood for TCR sequencing was drawn from every dose cohort at baseline, at cycle 4 day 1 and at cycle 7 day 1. The samples were drawn from a first-in-human, open-label, multicenter phase I dose-escalation trial of ivuxolimab. Adults with locally advanced or metastatic melanoma, renal cell, hepatocellular, or head and neck squamous cell carcinoma were enrolled in the trial. Before TCR sequencing, CD4+ T cells and CD8+ T cells were sorted from peripheral blood as separate populations. Results the study describes overall, beyond this receptor: On average, CD8+ T cells showed more expanded clones than CD4+ T cells after ivuxolimab. At doses of 0.1 to 3.0 mg/kg, clonal expansion of both CD4+ and CD8+ T cells in blood was seen between baseline and week 6. In the 0.1-3.0 mg/kg groups, partial responders were among the patients with the lowest normalized peripheral clonal expansion, particularly in CD8+ T cells. Low levels of normalized T-cell clonal expansion were also seen in some patients who did not respond. Which antigens the clonally expanded peripheral T cells were specific for was not determined.

From the cysteine up to the phenylalanine, the CDR3 has a length of 15 residues. Only CDR3 DNA remains: 45 bases, in frame from the first base. V is shortened by 6 bases, J by 0 bases, and the region joining them spans 11 bases. CDR1 and CDR2 are drawn from the germline V gene: SNHLY, FYNNEI. For sequencing of the TCRbeta CDR3 region, genomic DNA was extracted from the sorted cells. The immunoSEQ Assay was used for sequencing of TCRbeta CDR3 regions. The source is immuneACCESS, and TCRdb retained only in-frame sequences with V and J called. Part of the clones is not carried over; for the studies checked, unresolved V genes explain less than half of this, and the remainder is unexplained. The sample has 100,000 or so clones on record, approximately 95% of them singletons. The ten largest clones take up roughly 2.1% of the sample. Concerning this clone itself: Its antigen remains unidentified. No much larger clone exists at a distance of one base, and base qualities are not known.

The receptor chain draws on TRBV2 and TRBJ1-4; confidence is insufficient to name the D gene. This specimen consisted of CD4+ or CD8+ T cells sorted from blood, obtained in a trial of the OX40 agonist ivuxolimab. The receptor's source is an adult with an advanced solid tumor such as melanoma, head and neck, liver or kidney cancer. The DNA sequence reads TGTGCCAGCAGCGTCAGAATTGCAACTAATGAAAAACTGTTTTTT. This codes for CASSVRIATNEKLFF. Beyond the CDR3, the reference TRBV2 and TRBJ1-4 genes provide the residues; the full variable domain reads: EPEVTQTPSHQVTQMGQEVILRCVPISNHLYFYWYRQILGQKVEFLVSFYNNEISEKSEIFDDQFSVERPDGSNFTLKIRSTKLEDSAMYFCASSVRIATNEKLFFGSGTQLSVL.